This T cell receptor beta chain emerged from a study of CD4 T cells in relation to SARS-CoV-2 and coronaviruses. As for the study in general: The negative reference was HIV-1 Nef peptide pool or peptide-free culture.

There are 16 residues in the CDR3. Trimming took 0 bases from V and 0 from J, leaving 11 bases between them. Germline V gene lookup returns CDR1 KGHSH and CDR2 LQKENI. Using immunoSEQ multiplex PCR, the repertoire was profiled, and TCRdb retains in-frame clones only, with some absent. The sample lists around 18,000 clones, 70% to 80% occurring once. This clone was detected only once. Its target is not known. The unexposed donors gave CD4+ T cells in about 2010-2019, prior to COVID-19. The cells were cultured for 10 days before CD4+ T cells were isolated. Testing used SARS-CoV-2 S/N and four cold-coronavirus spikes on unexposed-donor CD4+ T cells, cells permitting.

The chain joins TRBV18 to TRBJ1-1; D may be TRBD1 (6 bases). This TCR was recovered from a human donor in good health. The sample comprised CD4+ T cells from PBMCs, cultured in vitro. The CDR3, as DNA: TGTGCCAGCTCACCACCGGCCCCAGGGGTGAACACTGAAGCTTTCTTT. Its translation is CASSPPAPGVNTEAFF. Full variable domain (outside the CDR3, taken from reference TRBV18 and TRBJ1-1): NAGVMQNPRHLVRRRGQEARLRCSPMKGHSHVYWYRQLPEEGLKFMVYLQKENIIDESGMPKERFSAEFPKEGPSILRIQQVVRGDSAAYFCASSPPAPGVNTEAFFGQGTRLTVV.